The present TCR beta chain was sequenced within a study of PD-L1 blockade in urothelial cancer. Overall study findings and caveats: Durable-benefit patients had greater expansion of tumor-associated blood clones at 3 weeks.

Germline V gene sequence: CDR1 SEHNR, CDR2 FQNEAQ (reference sequence). The CDR3 is 15 amino acids. J lost 8 bases, V lost 5 bases, and 5 bases had no gene match. Synthetic TCR analog templates were spiked into all PCRs individually. Only in-frame clones appear in the TCRdb table, and some are missing; sequencing was by immunoSEQ multiplex PCR. The repertoire consists of about 81,000 clones, with 80% to 90% occurring once and the leading ten covering more than 0.85%. A note on this clone: The antigen remains unidentified.

The time point: pretreatment peripheral blood. V and J are TRBV7-9 and TRBJ2-1, with 14 nucleotides matching TRBD2. This material consisted of PBMCs, taken around atezolizumab (anti-PD-L1) treatment. The TCR was taken from a woman aged 80 or over with urothelial cancer. CDR3 amino acids: CASSKGLAGDDEQFF. Here the CDR3 DNA reads TGTGCCAGCAGCAAGGGACTAGCGGGAGACGATGAGCAGTTCTTC.